This T cell receptor beta chain was found in a study of shared clonotypes between healthy human individuals. Study information: Ranging from 18 to 49 in age, donors were a couple of women and three men. Overall study findings and caveats: Naive subsets tended to show greater estimated richness than memory subsets. A handful of donors showed sharing of about 4.8% of naive CD4 clonotypes. Clonotypes not shared had lower generation probabilities than those common to all four donors.

CDR3 size: 13 residues. V was trimmed by 5 bases and J by 0 bases, leaving 8 bases between them. CDR1 is SGHAT and CDR2 is FQNNGV in the germline V gene. On this clone: Its antigen is not known.

Sequenced by immunoSEQ multiplex PCR; TCRdb stores in-frame clones only, minus some. The sample includes 2 million to 2.5 million clones, almost 96% of them seen just once. The sequencing input was naive CD4+ T cells sorted from blood. As to subset: CD45RA+ positively selected. The receptor was derived from a man aged 18 to 30 in good health. The V and J genes are TRBV11-2 and TRBJ2-7; TRBD2 is a possible D gene (5 bases). CDR3 loop: CASSRAGSYEQYF. DNA for the CDR3: TGTGCCAGCAGCCGGGCGGGCTCCTACGAGCAGTACTTC.